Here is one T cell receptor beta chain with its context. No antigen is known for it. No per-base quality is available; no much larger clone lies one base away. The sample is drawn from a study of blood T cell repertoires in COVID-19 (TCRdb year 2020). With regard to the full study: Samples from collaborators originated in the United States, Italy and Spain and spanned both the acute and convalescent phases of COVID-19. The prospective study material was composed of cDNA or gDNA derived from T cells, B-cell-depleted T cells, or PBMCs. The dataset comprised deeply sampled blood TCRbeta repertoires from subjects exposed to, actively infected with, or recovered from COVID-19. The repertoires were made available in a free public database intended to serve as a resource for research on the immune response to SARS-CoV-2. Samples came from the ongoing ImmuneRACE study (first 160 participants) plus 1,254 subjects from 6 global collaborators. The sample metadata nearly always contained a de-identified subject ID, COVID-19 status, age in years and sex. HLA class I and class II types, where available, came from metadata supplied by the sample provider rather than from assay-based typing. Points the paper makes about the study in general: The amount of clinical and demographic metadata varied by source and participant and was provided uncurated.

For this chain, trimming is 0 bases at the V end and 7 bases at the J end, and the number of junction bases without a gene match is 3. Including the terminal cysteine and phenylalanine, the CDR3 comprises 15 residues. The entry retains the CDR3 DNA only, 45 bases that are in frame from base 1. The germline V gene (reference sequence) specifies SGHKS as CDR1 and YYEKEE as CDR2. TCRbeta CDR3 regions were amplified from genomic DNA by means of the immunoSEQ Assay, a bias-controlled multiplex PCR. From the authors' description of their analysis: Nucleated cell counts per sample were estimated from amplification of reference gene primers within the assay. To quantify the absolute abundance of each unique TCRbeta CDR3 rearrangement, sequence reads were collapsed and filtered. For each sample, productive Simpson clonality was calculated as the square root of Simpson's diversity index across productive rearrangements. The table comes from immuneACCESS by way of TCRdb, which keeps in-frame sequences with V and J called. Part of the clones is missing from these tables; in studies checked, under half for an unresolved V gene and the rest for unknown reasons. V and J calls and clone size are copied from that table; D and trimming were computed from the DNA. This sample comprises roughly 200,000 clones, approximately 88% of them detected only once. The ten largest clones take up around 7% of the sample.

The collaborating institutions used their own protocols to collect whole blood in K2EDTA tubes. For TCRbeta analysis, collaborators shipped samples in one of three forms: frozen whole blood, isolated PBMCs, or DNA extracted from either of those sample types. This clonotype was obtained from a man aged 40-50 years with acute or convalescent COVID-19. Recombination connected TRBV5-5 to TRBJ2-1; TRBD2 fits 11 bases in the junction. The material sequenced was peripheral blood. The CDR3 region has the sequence CASSLVSGGANEQFF. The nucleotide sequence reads TGTGCCAGCAGCTTGGTTAGCGGGGGGGCGAATGAGCAGTTCTTC.